The 21 T cell receptor beta chains reported below all come from one sample, sequenced in a study of T cells in Graves' hyperthyroidism and ophthalmopathy. Amplified regions were TCR beta CDR3 sequences from RNA transcripts. First-round RT-PCR of the TCR CDR3 relied on the HTBI primer set. One entry per CDR3 protein, called by TCRdb with MiXCR from the multiplex PCR reads. The sample lists 200,000 to 250,000 distinct CDR3 sequences, roughly 15% seen once, with more than 25% in the top ten. The specimen was blood. Every receptor here comes from a woman aged 18-29 years with Graves' ophthalmopathy.

This rearrangement joins TRBV5-5 to TRBJ2-7; TRBD1 agrees at 11 bases. V shed 4 bases and J 4 bases; nucleotides not matched to a gene: 7. The CDR3 is 15 residues long. In germline, CDR1 is SGHKS, CDR2 YYEKEE (reference sequence). In nucleotides, the CDR3 is TGTGCCAGCAGCATGGGGACAGGGGGGCCGTACGAGCAGTACTTC. Translating gives CASSMGTGGPYEQYF.

This clonotype has ten or more counts. The rearrangement uses TRBV2 and TRBJ2-7; tentatively, D is TRBD1 or TRBD2 (5 bases each). V lost 5 bases and J 2 bases, leaving 16 bases between the germline ends. CDR3 length: 15 residues. Germline CDR1 is SNHLY and CDR2 is FYNNEI. The CDR3 spells CASSPGRDVTYEQYF. In nucleotides, the CDR3 is TGTGCCAGCAGTCCCGGACGGGACGTAACCTACGAGCAGTACTTC.

This clonotype was seen repeatedly, ten times or more. The rearrangement links TRBV10-3 to TRBJ1-2; the match to TRBD1 covers 7 bases. CDR1 and CDR2 (germline): ENHRY, SYGVKD. V shed 2 bases, J shed 5 bases, and the junction held 8 bases outside the gene matches. The CDR3 length is 15 residues. CDR3 sequence: CAISEGTDEVYGYTF. CDR3 nucleotide sequence: TGTGCCATCAGTGAGGGGACAGATGAAGTATATGGCTACACCTTC.

This clonotype was observed many times. The J gene is TRBJ1-1, the V gene TRBV14, with D unresolved. The V and J ends lost 9 bases and 2 bases respectively, with 10 bases between them. The germline gives CDR1 SGHDN, CDR2 FVKESK. The CDR3 contains 12 residues. CDR3 loop: CARDGLNTEAFF. In DNA, the CDR3 is TGTGCCAGAGACGGTCTTAACACTGAAGCTTTCTTT.

The DNA of the CDR3 is TGTGCCAGCAGCCAAGGGATTGCCGAGACCCAGTACTTC. This codes for CASSQGIAETQYF. This chain links TRBV13 with TRBJ2-5; D call uncertain. Germline V lookup: CDR1 PRHDT, CDR2 FYEKMQ (reference sequence). This CDR3 region has 13 residues. The V and J ends lost 5 bases and 5 bases respectively, with 12 bases between them.

Turning to this clonotype: The junction does not match germline at one end; this may be a read error. The chain has TRBV14 and TRBJ1-2, with TRBD1 as a possible D gene (6 bases). Looked up from germline, CDR1 is SGHDN and CDR2 is FVKESK. The CDR3 is 15 residues long. CDR3 protein: CANSQVGQGQGGYTF. The CDR3 region has the DNA TGTGCCAACAGCCAAGTTGGGCAGGGACAAGGTGGCTACACCTTC.

This clonotype came up many times. This chain connects TRBV5-1 to TRBJ2-5, with TRBD2 identical over 10 bases. The V and J ends lost 3 bases and 4 bases, in that order; junction bases with no gene match: 12. Germline loops: CDR1 SGHRS, CDR2 YFSETQ. The CDR3 spans 17 residues. CDR3 region: CASSSGWTSGGGETQYF. The CDR3 DNA is TGCGCCAGCAGCTCAGGCTGGACTAGCGGAGGGGGAGAGACCCAGTACTTC.

This clonotype came up once. The V gene is TRBV20-1, the J gene TRBJ1-1; D might be TRBD1 (5 bases). V lost 5 bases to trimming and J lost 0 bases, with 16 bases between them. Germline CDR1 and CDR2: DFQATT and SNEGSKA (reference sequence). The CDR3 is made up of 15 amino acids. The CDR3 nucleotides are TGCAGTGCTGGACGGGACTATGGGGTGAACACTGAAGCTTTCTTT. Amino acids: CSAGRDYGVNTEAFF.

This clonotype has more than one count but fewer than ten. This chain joins TRBV4-1 and TRBJ2-4, with TRBD1 matching 11 bases. This CDR3 spans 22 amino acids. The V gene's germline CDR1 is MGHRA and CDR2 YSYEKL. Trimming cost V 2 bases and J 0 bases; bases outside gene matches: 18. For the CDR3, the DNA is TGCGCCAGCAGCCAAAAAGCCCCCCCGGGACAGGGGGGCTTCCTAGCCAAAAACATTCAGTACTTC. As protein: CASSQKAPPGQGGFLAKNIQYF.

In this sample, this clonotype turned up many times. V is TRBV10-3 and J is TRBJ2-3, with 13 bases identical to TRBD2. V lost 6 bases, J lost 4 bases, and 7 bases stayed unmatched. Germline-derived CDR1 and CDR2 are ENHRY and SYGVKD. The CDR3 has 16 amino acids. CDR3: CAIRGTSGESPDTQYF. The CDR3 DNA is TGTGCCATCAGGGGGACTAGCGGGGAGAGCCCAGATACGCAGTATTTT.

This clonotype was recorded many times. The rearrangement joins TRBV20-1 to TRBJ2-1; D is perhaps TRBD2 (5 bases). The CDR3 is 13 residues long. The V end lost 3 bases, the J end lost 9 bases, and 15 bases lay between the germline ends. The germline gives CDR1 DFQATT, CDR2 SNEGSKA (reference sequence). This CDR3 is CSASYHTGGEQFF. The CDR3 bases are TGCAGTGCTAGTTACCACACCGGAGGTGAGCAGTTCTTC.

This clonotype has a count of ten or more. V and J are TRBV20-1 and TRBJ2-2; 8 nucleotides align to TRBD2. In germline, CDR1 is DFQATT, CDR2 SNEGSKA (reference sequence). CDR3 size: 15 residues. J gave up 3 bases and V 0 bases, and 3 bases lay outside the gene matches. Written as DNA, the CDR3 is TGCAGTGCTAGAGATTTGCGGGGGGACACCGGGGAGCTGTTTTTT. This codes for CSARDLRGDTGELFF.

This clonotype occurred many times. The chain couples TRBV28 to TRBJ1-1, with 7 bases identical to TRBD1. V was pared by 4 bases and J by 5 bases, with 13 bases of the junction left unmatched. CDR1 is MDHEN and CDR2 is SYDVKM in the germline V gene. CDR3 length: 16 residues. CDR3 sequence: CASSSPETGEGTEAFF. Here the CDR3 DNA reads TGTGCCAGCAGTTCCCCCGAAACAGGGGAGGGGACTGAAGCTTTCTTT.

This chain links TRBV19 with TRBJ2-1, with TRBD2 matching 8 bases. This CDR3 is 15 amino acids long. Per germline, CDR1 LNHDA and CDR2 SQIVND (reference sequence). V lost 5 bases and J lost 3; bases outside the gene matches: 6. DNA of the CDR3: TGTGCCAGTAGTTCAATTAGCGGGAACTACAATGAGCAGTTCTTC. Translated, it gives CASSSISGNYNEQFF.

This clonotype was seen repeatedly, ten times or more. The chain carries TRBV2 and TRBJ2-7; D gene unclear. Germline V gives CDR1 SNHLY, CDR2 FYNNEI. The ends were cut back, 6 bases at V and 2 bases at J, with 14 bases in the middle. The CDR3 covers 14 residues. The CDR3 DNA sequence: TGTGCCAGCAGATCCCAGGTAATCGCCTACGAGCAGTACTTC. This codes for CASRSQVIAYEQYF.

This clonotype was counted at least ten times. The chain joins TRBV12-3 or TRBV12-4 to TRBJ1-1, with no clear D. Trimming pared 3 bases from V and 10 bases from J, leaving 15 bases between. The CDR3 length is 13 residues. CDR3 DNA: TGTGCCAGCAGTTTTGGCTCTCACTTGGCAGCTTTCTTT. This encodes CASSFGSHLAAFF.

This clonotype was detected many times. The DNA of the CDR3 is TGTGCCAGCAGTTCGGACAGGAGAAACTATGGCTACACCTTC. It translates to CASSSDRRNYGYTF. The chain employs TRBV7-3 and TRBJ1-2; TRBD1 aligns across 7 bases. This CDR3 is built from 14 residues. The germline V gene encodes CDR1 SGHTA and CDR2 FQGTGA. J gave up 2 bases and V 6 bases, and 6 bases lay outside the gene matches.

The V gene is TRBV18, the J gene TRBJ2-3; 7 bases align to TRBD2. Germline loops: CDR1 KGHSH, CDR2 LQKENI. The junction had 6 bases not matched to a gene; V was cut back by 2 bases and J by 4 bases. This CDR3 comprises 15 residues. This chain's CDR3 is CASSPSGLSSDTQYF. DNA of the CDR3: TGTGCCAGCTCACCATCGGGACTATCCTCAGATACGCAGTATTTT.

This clonotype was picked up many times. This chain links TRBV3-1 with TRBJ2-7, with 7 bases fitting TRBD2. Unmatched junction bases numbered 8, after V lost 1 base and J lost 2 bases. The CDR3 is 16 residues long. In germline, CDR1 is LGHDT, CDR2 YNNKEL (reference sequence). CDR3 region: CASSQVAGQGTYEQYF. The CDR3 region has the DNA TGTGCCAGCAGCCAAGTAGCGGGCCAGGGAACCTACGAGCAGTACTTC.

This clonotype occurred many times. V and J are TRBV28 and TRBJ2-7, with a possible D match to TRBD1 (5 bases). Germline V lookup: CDR1 MDHEN, CDR2 SYDVKM. Trimming shortened V by 7 bases and J by 2 bases, and 18 bases separated the two germline ends. CDR3 length equals 15 residues. The CDR3 DNA reads as TGTGCCAGCACCACCCACCCGCAGGGCGCCTACGAGCAGTACTTC. This gives the protein CASTTHPQGAYEQYF.

This clonotype occurred many times. The gene calls are TRBV13 and TRBJ1-3, with a tentative D call TRBD1 (5 bases). The germline gives CDR1 PRHDT, CDR2 FYEKMQ (reference sequence). The CDR3 is 16 amino acids. Trimming shortened V by 5 bases and J by 0 bases, and 14 bases separated the two germline ends. The CDR3 DNA is TGTGCCAGCAGCAACCCTTCAGGGTACTCTGGAAACACCATATATTTT. It codes for CASSNPSGYSGNTIYF.